This entry is about one T cell receptor (beta chain). Its antigen is as yet unknown. Other DNA sequences from this sample encode an identical CDR3 as well. This entry comes from a study of shared clonotypes between healthy human individuals. Measured with immunoSEQ multiplex PCR; TCRdb has only the in-frame clones, and not every one. The data contain about 960,000 clones, more than 75% of them singletons. Notes on the study in general: Generation probability values for non-shared clonotypes were lower than those for clonotypes shared by all four donors. When naive CD4 clonotypes were compared across several donors, 5% to 5.5% were shared. Exclusively blood specimens were collected; tissue repertoires likely differ.

Trimming removed 0 bases from V and 5 bases from J, with 11 bases in between. This CDR3 has 14 residues. Germline V gene lookup returns CDR1 SGHRS and CDR2 YFSETQ. Subsets obtained from CD4+ cells comprised CD45RA+ naive and CD45RA-negative memory cells. The chain joins TRBV5-1 to TRBJ2-5; perhaps TRBD2 as D (5 bases). This receptor was taken from a man aged 18 to 35 in good health. The sequencing sample was made of memory CD4+ T cells sorted from blood. Subset indicated: CD45RA-negative fraction. This chain's CDR3 is CASSLVGRGETQYF. CDR3 coding DNA: TGCGCCAGCAGCTTGGTCGGCCGCGGGGAGACCCAGTACTTC.